The 2 T cell receptor delta chains given below trace back to one sample, sequenced in a study of Vδ1+ human thymocytes. Study observations and caveats: Thymic TRG and TRD repertoires appeared highly polyclonal.

Sequences come from RNA converted to cDNA by reverse transcription. CDR3 amplicons came from multiplex PCR with pooled V-gene forward and constant-region reverse primers. TCRdb called clones anew from the multiplex PCR reads with CATT. The sample has roughly 56,000 delta-chain clones, roughly 16% seen once. Their target antigens are unknown. Sequenced: Vdelta1+ gamma-delta thymocytes from the thymus. Subset indicated: FACS-sorted CD3+ TCRalphabeta- TCRVdelta1+ TCRVdelta2- thymocytes. The receptors here all came from a girl under two years old who had congenital heart surgery.

The rearrangement joins TRDV1 to TRDJ1; weak D call: TRDD3 (5 bases). Looked up from germline, CDR1 is TSWWSYY and CDR2 is QGS. The V gene lost 1 base and the J gene lost 2 bases, with 8 bases spanning the gap. The CDR3 is 14 residues long. The CDR3 bases are TGTGCTCTTGGGGAACCTGGGTCTACCGATAAACTCATCTTT. Translating gives CALGEPGSTDKLIF.

The gene calls are TRDV1 and TRDJ1, with 9 bases fitting TRDD2. Trimming cost V 7 bases and J 0 bases; bases outside gene matches: 27. Germline V lookup: CDR1 TSWWSYY, CDR2 QGS. There are 22 residues in the CDR3. CDR3 sequence reads: CALASPSYSRLLIRVYTDKLIF. CDR3 DNA: TGTGCTCTTGCGAGTCCTTCCTACTCAAGACTTTTGATACGCGTGTACACCGATAAACTCATCTTT.